The following is a TCR beta chain sequence with its context. What it binds is not known. This sample was included in a study of radiation and T cells in renal cell carcinoma. Profiling relied on immunoSEQ multiplex PCR, and the TCRdb table lists in-frame clones only, not all of them. The sample contains 150,000 or so clones, about 88% of which appear only once. This sample's time point: baseline pretreatment blood. Specified treatment: 15 Gy SBRT to primary tumor, nephrectomy 4 weeks later. The patient's renal cell carcinoma had clear cell pathology. Study conclusions and caveats: Top tumor clonotypes rose in blood 2 weeks post-radiation, then contracted.

Germline lookup yields CDR1 MNHEY and CDR2 SMNVEV (reference sequence). V dropped 0 bases and J dropped 6; count of bases not matched to a gene: 6. This CDR3 is 15 amino acids long. V and J are TRBV27 and TRBJ2-5; 8 bases are a match to TRBD2. Here the sequenced sample was blood, taken from a patient whose treatment included radiotherapy and nephrectomy. The sequence was collected from a woman aged 70-85 years with renal cell carcinoma. CDR3 DNA: TGTGCCAGCAGTTTATCGAAGGTAGCGGGGAAGACCCAGTACTTC. Its protein is CASSLSKVAGKTQYF.